A single sample is the source of the 10 T cell receptor beta chains below, sequenced in a study of T cells in Graves' hyperthyroidism and ophthalmopathy. RNA transcripts served as the template for amplifying TCR beta CDR3 regions. TCR CDR3 underwent first-round RT-PCR with the HTBI primer set. TCRdb re-called the multiplex PCR reads through MiXCR, storing one row per CDR3 protein. The table includes roughly 570,000 distinct CDR3 sequences, under 60% detected once. The sequenced sample was peripheral blood or thyroid tissue (not recorded which). Source of these receptors: a woman between 18 and 29 years old with Graves' hyperthyroidism.

A remark on this clonotype: In this CDR3 the conserved last residue, phenylalanine or tryptophan, is missing, so a read error is likely. No DNA is shown, since the ends of the CDR3 on it are uncertain; the CDR3 is the one TCRdb lists. The V and J genes are TRBV29-1 and TRBJ1-1; the D call in the table, TRBD1, was not verified against the DNA. Per germline, CDR1 SQVTM and CDR2 ANQGSEA. The CDR3 spans 10 amino acids, including both terminal residues. The CDR3 here is CSVSGGGTLV.

This clonotype occurred a few times. This chain links TRBV2 with TRBJ2-5, with 11 bases lining up with TRBD1. Trimming removed 7 bases from V and 5 bases from J; junction bases left unmatched: 9. CDR3 length: 15 residues. CDR1 and CDR2 (germline): SNHLY, FYNNEI. The CDR3 DNA reads as TGTGCCAGCACCCCCGGGACAGGGGGTCGTGAGACCCAGTACTTC. It is translated as CASTPGTGGRETQYF.

There are many counts of this clonotype. The chain combines TRBV5-1 with TRBJ2-7; D assignment may be TRBD1 or TRBD2 (7 bases each). The CDR3 spans 14 residues. Germline V gene sequence: CDR1 SGHRS, CDR2 YFSETQ. The V and J ends lost 3 bases and 2 bases respectively, with 12 bases between them. In nucleotides, the CDR3 is TGCGCCAGCAGCTCACCAGGGGGGGCCTACGAGCAGTACTTC. Amino acids: CASSSPGGAYEQYF.

This clonotype appeared many times. The chain has TRBV15 and TRBJ1-2; tentative D call: TRBD1 (5 bases). The CDR3 has 14 amino acids. Trimming stripped 3 bases from V and 4 bases from J, with 12 bases between. Germline V CDR1 and CDR2: LNHNV, YYDKDF (reference sequence). This chain's CDR3 is CATSSPSGTYGYTF. The CDR3 DNA reads as TGTGCCACCAGCAGCCCTTCCGGGACCTATGGCTACACCTTC.

The chain joins TRBV7-6 to TRBJ2-7; D ambiguous. Germline V gene lookup returns CDR1 SGHVS and CDR2 FNYEAQ. Between the trimmed V and J ends, which lost 5 bases and 6 bases, there was a span of 11 bases. This CDR3 is 12 amino acids long. The chain's CDR3 is CASSRVPSEQYF. CDR3 nucleotides: TGTGCCAGCAGCAGGGTGCCTTCCGAGCAGTACTTC.

The chain links TRBV7-2 to TRBJ2-7; TRBD2 agrees at 15 bases. The CDR3 length is 17 residues. The trim removed 4 bases at V and 1 base at J, leaving 5 bases unmatched. Germline V gene lookup returns CDR1 SGHTA and CDR2 FQGNSA. As DNA, the CDR3 is TGTGCCAGCAGCTATATCGGGACTAGCGGGAGGTCCTACGAGCAGTACTTC. Translation: CASSYIGTSGRSYEQYF.

The table lists this clonotype with many counts. The rearrangement links TRBV12-5 to TRBJ2-5, with 11 bases identical to TRBD2. Losses at the gene ends were 7 bases for V and 5 bases for J; bases not matched to a gene: 12. Germline loops: CDR1 LGHNT, CDR2 FRNRAP. The CDR3 runs 16 residues. CDR3 sequence reads: CASAGTSGWAEETQYF. The CDR3 DNA reads TGTGCTAGTGCTGGGACTAGCGGATGGGCGGAGGAGACCCAGTACTTC.

DNA for the CDR3: TGTGCCAGCACCTTCCGACTAGATGGGACAGATACGCAGTATTTT. As protein: CASTFRLDGTDTQYF. The rearrangement links TRBV11-1 to TRBJ2-3; tentative D call: TRBD2 (6 bases). Germline values: CDR1 SGHAT, CDR2 FQDESV (reference sequence). Trimming took off 7 bases at V and 3 bases at J, with 17 bases between the two ends. CDR3 length equals 15 residues.

A word on this clonotype: A clone one base away is much larger, so this may be a read error. The J gene is TRBJ2-5, the V gene TRBV24-1; tentatively, D is TRBD1 (5 bases). Germline CDR1 and CDR2: KGHDR and SFDVKD. The CDR3 extends over 13 amino acids. CDR3 in amino acids: CATGDLSGETQYF. The CDR3 DNA reads as TGTGCCACCGGTGATTTGTCAGGGGAGACCCAGTACTTC.

In its sample, this clonotype was seen a few times. V and J are TRBV7-9 and TRBJ2-6, with D unclear. Germline V gene data show CDR1 as SEHNR and CDR2 as FQNEAQ (reference sequence). CDR3 size: 17 residues. V was trimmed by 2 bases and J by 2 bases, leaving 13 bases between them. The CDR3 nucleotides are TGTGCCAGCAGCTTATCGTGGTGGCAGACTGGGGCCAACGTCCTGACTTTC. It yields the protein CASSLSWWQTGANVLTF.